This TCR beta chain was identified in a study of T cells in Graves' hyperthyroidism and ophthalmopathy. Points from the study as a whole: Among clonotypes expanded in thyroid above 0.001, most were also found in blood.

Note on this clonotype: No antigen is known for it. A read error may produce the germline difference seen at one junction end.

The germline V gene has CDR1 GTSNPN and CDR2 SVGIG (reference sequence). The CDR3 is 14 residues long. RNA transcripts yielded amplified TCR beta CDR3 regions. Carried out on the TCR CDR3, a first-round RT-PCR used the HTBI primer set. MiXCR, applied by TCRdb to the multiplex PCR reads, yields one record per CDR3 protein. Seen here are some 360,000 distinct CDR3 sequences, around 14% observed once, and the top ten hold approximately 11%. This chain uses TRBV30 with TRBJ1-1, with 7 bases fitting TRBD1. The receptor comes from a woman aged 60 to 75 with Graves' hyperthyroidism. Sequencing was performed on blood. The CDR3 bases are TGTGCCTGGAGTCCGGGACAGCCGAACACTGAAGCTTCCTTT. Its translation is CAWSPGQPNTEASF.